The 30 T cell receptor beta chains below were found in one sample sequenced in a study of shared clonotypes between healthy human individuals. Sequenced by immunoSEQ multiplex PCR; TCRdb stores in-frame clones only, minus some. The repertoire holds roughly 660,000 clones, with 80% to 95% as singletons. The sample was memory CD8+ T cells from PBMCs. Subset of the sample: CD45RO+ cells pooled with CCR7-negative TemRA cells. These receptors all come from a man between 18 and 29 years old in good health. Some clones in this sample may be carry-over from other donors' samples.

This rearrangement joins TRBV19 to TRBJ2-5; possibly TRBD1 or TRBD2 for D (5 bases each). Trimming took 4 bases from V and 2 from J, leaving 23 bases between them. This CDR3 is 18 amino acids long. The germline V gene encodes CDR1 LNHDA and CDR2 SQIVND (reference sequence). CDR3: CASSRKGPLRGPQETQYF. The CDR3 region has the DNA TGTGCCAGTAGTAGAAAGGGACCCCTCCGCGGGCCACAAGAGACCCAGTACTTC.

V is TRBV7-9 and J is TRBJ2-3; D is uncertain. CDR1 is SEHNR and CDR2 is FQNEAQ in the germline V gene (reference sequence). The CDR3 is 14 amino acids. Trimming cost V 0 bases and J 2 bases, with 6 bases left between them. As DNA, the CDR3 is TGTGCCAGCAGCTTAGCGGGCTACACAGATACGCAGTATTTT. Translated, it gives CASSLAGYTDTQYF.

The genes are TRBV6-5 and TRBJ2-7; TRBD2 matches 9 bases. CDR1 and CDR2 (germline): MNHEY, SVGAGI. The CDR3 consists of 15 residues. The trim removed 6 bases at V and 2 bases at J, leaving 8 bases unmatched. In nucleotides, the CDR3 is TGTGCCAGCAGCCTCGGGGTAGCGGGAGCCTACGAGCAGTACTTC. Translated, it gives CASSLGVAGAYEQYF.

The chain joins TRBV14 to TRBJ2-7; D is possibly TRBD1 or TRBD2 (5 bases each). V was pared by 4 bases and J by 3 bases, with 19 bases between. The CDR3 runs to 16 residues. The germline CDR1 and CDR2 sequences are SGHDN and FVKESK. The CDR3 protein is CASSRAVRDVDYEQYF. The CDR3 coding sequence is TGTGCCAGCAGCCGCGCGGTCCGGGACGTCGACTACGAGCAGTACTTC.

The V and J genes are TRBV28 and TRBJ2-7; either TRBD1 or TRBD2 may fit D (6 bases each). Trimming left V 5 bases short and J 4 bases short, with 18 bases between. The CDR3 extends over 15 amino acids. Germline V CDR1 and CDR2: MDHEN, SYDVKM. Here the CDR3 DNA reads TGTGCCAGCAGTACTCCCAGAAGGGGGGAATACGAGCAGTACTTC. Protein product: CASSTPRRGEYEQYF.

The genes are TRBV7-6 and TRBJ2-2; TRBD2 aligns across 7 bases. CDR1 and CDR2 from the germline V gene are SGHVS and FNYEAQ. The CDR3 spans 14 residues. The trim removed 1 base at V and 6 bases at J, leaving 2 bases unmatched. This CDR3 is CASSLGRGAGELFF. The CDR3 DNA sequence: TGTGCCAGCAGCTTAGGACGGGGGGCCGGGGAGCTGTTTTTT.

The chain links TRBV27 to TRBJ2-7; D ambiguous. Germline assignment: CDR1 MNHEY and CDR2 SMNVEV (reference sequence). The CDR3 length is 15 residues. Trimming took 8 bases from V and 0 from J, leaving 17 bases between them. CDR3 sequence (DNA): TGTGCCAGCTCCCTCCGGGCTGTTAGCTCCTACGAGCAGTACTTC. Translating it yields CASSLRAVSSYEQYF.

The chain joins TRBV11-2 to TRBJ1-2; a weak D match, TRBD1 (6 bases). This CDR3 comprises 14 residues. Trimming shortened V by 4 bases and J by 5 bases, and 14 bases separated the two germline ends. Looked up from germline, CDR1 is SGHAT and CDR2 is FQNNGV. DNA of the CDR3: TGTGCCAGCAGCTGGGGGCCAGGTAGTTATGGCTACACCTTC. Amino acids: CASSWGPGSYGYTF.

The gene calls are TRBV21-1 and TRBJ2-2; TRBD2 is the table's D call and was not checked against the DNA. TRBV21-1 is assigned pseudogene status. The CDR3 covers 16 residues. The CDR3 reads CASSGQREVRTGELFF. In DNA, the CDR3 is TGTGCCAGCAGCGGACAGCGGGAGGTTCGGACCGGGGAGCTGTTTTTT.

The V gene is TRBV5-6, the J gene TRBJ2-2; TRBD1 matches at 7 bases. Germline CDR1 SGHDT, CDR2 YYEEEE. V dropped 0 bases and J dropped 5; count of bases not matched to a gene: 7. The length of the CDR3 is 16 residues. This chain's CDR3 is CASSLATGWYTGELFF. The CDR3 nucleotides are TGTGCCAGCAGCTTGGCGACAGGGTGGTATACCGGGGAGCTGTTTTTT.

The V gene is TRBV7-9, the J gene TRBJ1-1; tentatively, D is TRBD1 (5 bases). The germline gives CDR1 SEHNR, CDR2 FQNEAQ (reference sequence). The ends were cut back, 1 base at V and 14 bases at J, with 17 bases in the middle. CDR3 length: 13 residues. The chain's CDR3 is CASSLGDPGVWFF. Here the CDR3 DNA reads TGTGCCAGCAGCTTAGGCGACCCGGGGGTTTGGTTCTTT.

The CDR3 DNA is TGTGCCAGCAGCTTAGGGTTGGGCAGGGGACAAGAGACCCAGTACTTC. This codes for CASSLGLGRGQETQYF. The chain recombines TRBV7-8 with TRBJ2-5; tentatively, D is TRBD1 (6 bases). V shed 1 base and J shed 2 bases, with 14 bases lying between them. Looked up from germline, CDR1 is SGHVS and CDR2 is FQNEAQ. The CDR3 is made up of 16 amino acids. The full variable domain, its missing parts supplied by reference TRBV7-8 and TRBJ2-5, is GAGVSQSPRYKVAKRGQDVALRCDPISGHVSLFWYQQALGQGPEFLTYFQNEAQLDKSGLPSDRFFAERPEGSVSTLKIQRTQQEDSAVYLCASSLGLGRGQETQYFGPGTRLLVL.

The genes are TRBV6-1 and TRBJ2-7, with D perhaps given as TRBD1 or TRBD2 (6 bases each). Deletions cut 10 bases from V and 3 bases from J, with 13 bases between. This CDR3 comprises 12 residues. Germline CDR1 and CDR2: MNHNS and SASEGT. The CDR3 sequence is CATWGRDYEQYF. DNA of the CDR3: TGTGCCACCTGGGGGCGGGACTACGAGCAGTACTTC.

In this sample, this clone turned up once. CDR3 sequence reads: CASSSGAGLYNEQFF. CDR3 nucleotides: TGTGCCAGCAGCTCTGGAGCGGGACTTTACAATGAGCAGTTCTTC. The rearrangement uses TRBV7-3 and TRBJ2-1, with 7 positions matching TRBD2. The germline V gene encodes CDR1 SGHTA and CDR2 FQGTGA. The CDR3 spans 15 residues. V shed 4 bases, J shed 4 bases, and the junction held 7 bases outside the gene matches. Together with reference TRBV7-3 and TRBJ2-1, the CDR3 gives the full variable domain: GAGVSQTPSNKVTEKGKYVELRCDPISGHTALYWYRQSLGQGPEFLIYFQGTGAADDSGLPNDRFFAVRPEGSVSTLKIQRTERGDSAVYLCASSSGAGLYNEQFFGPGTRLTVL.

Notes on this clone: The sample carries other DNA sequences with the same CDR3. The CDR3 nucleotides are TGTGCCAGCAGTTTAACTGTGTCCTACGAGCAGTACTTC. Encoded protein: CASSLTVSYEQYF. The chain couples TRBV27 to TRBJ2-7; D call uncertain. This CDR3 region has 13 residues. Trimming took 2 bases from V and 1 from J, leaving 6 bases between them. Per the germline V gene, CDR1 is MNHEY and CDR2 is SMNVEV (reference sequence).

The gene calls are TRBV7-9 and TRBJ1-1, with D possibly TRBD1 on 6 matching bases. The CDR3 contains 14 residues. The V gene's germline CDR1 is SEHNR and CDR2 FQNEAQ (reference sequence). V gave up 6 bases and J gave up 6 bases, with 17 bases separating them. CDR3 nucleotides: TGTGCCAGCAGGCCCGGGACACCCTACCCTGAAGCTTTCTTT. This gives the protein CASRPGTPYPEAFF.

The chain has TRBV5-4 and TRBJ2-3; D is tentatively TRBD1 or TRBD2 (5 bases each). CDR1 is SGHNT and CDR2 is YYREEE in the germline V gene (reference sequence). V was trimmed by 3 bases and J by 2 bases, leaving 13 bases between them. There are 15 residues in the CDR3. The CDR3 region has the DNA TGTGCCAGCAGCTCGCCGGGACCTCCCACAGATACGCAGTATTTT. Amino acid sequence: CASSSPGPPTDTQYF. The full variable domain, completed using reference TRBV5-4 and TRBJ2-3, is ETGVTQSPTHLIKTRGQQVTLRCSSQSGHNTVSWYQQALGQGPQFIFQYYREEENGRGNFPPRFSGLQFPNYSSELNVNALELDDSALYLCASSSPGPPTDTQYFGPGTRLTVL.

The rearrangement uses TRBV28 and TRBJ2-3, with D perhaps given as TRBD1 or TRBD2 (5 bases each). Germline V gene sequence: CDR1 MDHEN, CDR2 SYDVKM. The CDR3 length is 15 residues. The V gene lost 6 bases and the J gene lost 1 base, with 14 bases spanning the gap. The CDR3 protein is CASRPGAARTDTQYF. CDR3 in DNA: TGTGCCAGCAGGCCCGGGGCTGCCCGCACAGATACGCAGTATTTT.

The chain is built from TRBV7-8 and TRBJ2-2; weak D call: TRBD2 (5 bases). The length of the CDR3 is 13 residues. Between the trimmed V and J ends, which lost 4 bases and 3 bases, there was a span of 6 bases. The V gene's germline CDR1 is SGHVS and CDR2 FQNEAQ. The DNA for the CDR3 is TGTGCCAGCAGCTCGGGGTACACCGGGGAGCTGTTTTTT. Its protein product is CASSSGYTGELFF.

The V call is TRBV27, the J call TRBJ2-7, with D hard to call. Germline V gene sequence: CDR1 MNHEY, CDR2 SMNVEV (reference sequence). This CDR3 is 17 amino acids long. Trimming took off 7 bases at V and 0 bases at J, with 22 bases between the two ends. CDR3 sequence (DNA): TGTGCCAGCATCCCCACCAAACTAAGCGATAGCTCCTACGAGCAGTACTTC. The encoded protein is CASIPTKLSDSSYEQYF.

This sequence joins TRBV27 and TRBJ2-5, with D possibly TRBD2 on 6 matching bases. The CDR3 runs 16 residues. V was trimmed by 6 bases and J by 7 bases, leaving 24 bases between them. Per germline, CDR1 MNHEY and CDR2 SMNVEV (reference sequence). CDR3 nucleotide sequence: TGTGCCAGCAGCCACGGGTCTAGCGCCCACTTATGGACCCAGTACTTC. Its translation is CASSHGSSAHLWTQYF.

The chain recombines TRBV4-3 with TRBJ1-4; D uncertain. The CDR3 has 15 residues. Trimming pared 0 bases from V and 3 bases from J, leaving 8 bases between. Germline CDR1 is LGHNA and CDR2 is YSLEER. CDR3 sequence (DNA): TGCGCCAGCAGCCAAGAGTTCTTCCCTAATGAAAAACTGTTTTTT. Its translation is CASSQEFFPNEKLFF.

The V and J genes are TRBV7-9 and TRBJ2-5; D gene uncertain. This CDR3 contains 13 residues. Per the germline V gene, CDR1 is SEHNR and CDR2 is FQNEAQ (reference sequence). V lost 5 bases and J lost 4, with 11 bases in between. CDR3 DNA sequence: TGTGCCAGCAGCCCGCGTTCCCCAGAGACCCAGTACTTC. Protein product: CASSPRSPETQYF.

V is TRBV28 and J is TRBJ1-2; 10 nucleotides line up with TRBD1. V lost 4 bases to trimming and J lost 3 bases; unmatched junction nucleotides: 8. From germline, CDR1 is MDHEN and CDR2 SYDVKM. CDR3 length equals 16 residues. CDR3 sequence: CASSSPRTGGYYGYTF. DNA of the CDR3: TGTGCCAGCAGTTCCCCACGGACAGGGGGTTACTATGGCTACACCTTC.

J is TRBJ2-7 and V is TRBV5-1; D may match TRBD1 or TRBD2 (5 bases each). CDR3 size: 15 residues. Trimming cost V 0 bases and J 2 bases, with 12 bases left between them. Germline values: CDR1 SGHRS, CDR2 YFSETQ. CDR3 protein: CASSLVTGATYEQYF. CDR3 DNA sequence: TGCGCCAGCAGCTTGGTAACCGGGGCGACCTACGAGCAGTACTTC.

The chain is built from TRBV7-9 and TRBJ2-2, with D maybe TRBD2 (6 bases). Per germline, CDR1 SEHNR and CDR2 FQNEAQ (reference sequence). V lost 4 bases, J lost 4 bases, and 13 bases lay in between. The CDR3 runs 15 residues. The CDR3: CASSSQGLFTGELFF. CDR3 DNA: TGTGCCAGCAGCTCACAAGGACTATTCACCGGGGAGCTGTTTTTT.

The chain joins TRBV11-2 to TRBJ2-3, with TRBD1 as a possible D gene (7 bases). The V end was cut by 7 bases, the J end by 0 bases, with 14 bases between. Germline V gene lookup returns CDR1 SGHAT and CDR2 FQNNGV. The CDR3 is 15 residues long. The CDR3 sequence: CASIEGAGSTDTQYF. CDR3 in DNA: TGTGCCAGCATTGAGGGGGCGGGAAGCACAGATACGCAGTATTTT. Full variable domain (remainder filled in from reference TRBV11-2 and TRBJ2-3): EAGVAQSPRYKIIEKRQSVAFWCNPISGHATLYWYQQILGQGPKLLIQFQNNGVVDDSQLPKDRFSAERLKGVDSTLKIQPAKLEDSAVYLCASIEGAGSTDTQYFGPGTRLTVL.

CDR3 in amino acids: CASSQDRKLAGGNYEQYF. CDR3 sequence (DNA): TGCGCCAGCAGCCAAGATCGGAAACTAGCGGGAGGCAACTACGAGCAGTACTTC. The chain joins TRBV4-1 to TRBJ2-7, with 12 positions matching TRBD2. Per germline, CDR1 MGHRA and CDR2 YSYEKL. With V trimmed by 0 bases and J by 3 bases, 9 bases remained unmatched. The length of the CDR3 is 18 residues.

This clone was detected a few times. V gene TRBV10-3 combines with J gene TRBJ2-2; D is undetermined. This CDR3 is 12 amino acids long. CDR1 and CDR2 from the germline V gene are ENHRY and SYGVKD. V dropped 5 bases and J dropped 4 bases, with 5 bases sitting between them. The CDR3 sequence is CAISRSTGELFF. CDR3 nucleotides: TGTGCCATCAGTCGAAGCACCGGGGAGCTGTTTTTT.

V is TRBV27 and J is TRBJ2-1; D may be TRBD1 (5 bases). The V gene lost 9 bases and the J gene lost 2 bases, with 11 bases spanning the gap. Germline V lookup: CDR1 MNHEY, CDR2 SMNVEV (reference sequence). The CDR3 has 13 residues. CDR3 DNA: TGTGCCAGTCACCAGGGTGCCTACAATGAGCAGTTCTTC. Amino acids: CASHQGAYNEQFF.